This TCR beta chain was observed in a study of prognosis after radiotherapy for stage I lung cancer. Background on the study: Participants consisted of stage I non-small cell lung cancer patients, who were enrolled between April 2018 and January 2019. Study results and limitations: Shannon entropy (measured after stereotactic body radiation therapy) was lower in patients who went on to develop distant metastases. Following stereotactic body radiation therapy, unique TCR clone counts fell, with a median of roughly 9,300 versus 7,200.

This clonotype has at least ten counts. The antigen remains undetermined. Multiplex PCR, run in two rounds, amplified TCR beta CDR3 from genomic DNA. The first round of PCR was done with primers that matched each TRBV and TRBJ gene. Universal primers were what the second PCR round relied on. TCRdb ran MiXCR on the multiplex PCR reads and lists one entry per CDR3 protein. The data contain some 35,000 distinct CDR3 sequences, around 30% of them seen just once; the ten biggest clones take up around 27%. Germline V gene lookup returns CDR1 GTSNPN and CDR2 SVGIG (reference sequence). The V gene lost 3 bases and the J gene lost 2 bases, with 14 bases spanning the gap. There are 14 residues in the CDR3.

The chain joins TRBV30 to TRBJ2-7, with no clear D. The clonotype was recovered from a donor over 45 with non-small cell lung cancer. The material was PBMCs, obtained before or after stereotactic body radiation therapy (not recorded which). The CDR3 DNA reads as TGTGCCTGGAGCAGACCCGGGCCCGCCTACGAGCAGTACTTC. It codes for CAWSRPGPAYEQYF.